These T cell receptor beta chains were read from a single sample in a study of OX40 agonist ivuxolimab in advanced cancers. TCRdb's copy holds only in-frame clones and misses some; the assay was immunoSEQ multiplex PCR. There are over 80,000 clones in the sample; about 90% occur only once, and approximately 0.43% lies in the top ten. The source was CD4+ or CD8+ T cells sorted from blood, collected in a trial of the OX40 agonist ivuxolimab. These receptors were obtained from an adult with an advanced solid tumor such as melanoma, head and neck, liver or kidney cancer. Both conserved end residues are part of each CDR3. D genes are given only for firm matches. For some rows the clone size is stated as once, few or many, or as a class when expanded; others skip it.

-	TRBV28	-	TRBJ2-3	TGTGCCAGCAGTTCGAACCTCCAACTAGGAGATACGCAGTATTTT	CASSSNLQLGDTQYF
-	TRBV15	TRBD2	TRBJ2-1	TGTGCCACCAGAGGGGGACTAGTCAGCAATGAGCAGTTCTTC	CATRGGLVSNEQFF
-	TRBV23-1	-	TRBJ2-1	TGCGCCAGCAGGGTAGCACGGAGCTCCTACAATGAGCAGTTCTTC	CASRVARSSYNEQFF
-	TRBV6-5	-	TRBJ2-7	TGTGCCAGCAGTTCGCCTTCCTACGAGCAGTACTTC	CASSSPSYEQYF
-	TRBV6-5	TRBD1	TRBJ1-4	TGTGCCAGCAGATTGACAGGGGGGAATGAAAAACTGTTTTTT	CASRLTGGNEKLFF
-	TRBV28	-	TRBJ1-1	TGTGCCAGCGGTAAAGAAGCTTTCTTT	CASGKEAFF
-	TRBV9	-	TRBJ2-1	TGTGCCAGCGGTTATGGTGAGCAGTTCTTC	CASGYGEQFF
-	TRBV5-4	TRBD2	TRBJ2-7	TGTGCCAGCAGCCTCCCGGGGGGATACTACGAGCAGTACTTC	CASSLPGGYYEQYF
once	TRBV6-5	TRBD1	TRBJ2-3	TGTGCCAGCAGTTACGGACAGGGGGCAACAGATACGCAGTATTTT	CASSYGQGATDTQYF
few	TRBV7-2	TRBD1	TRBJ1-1	TGTGCCAGCAGCGTGACAGGGGGCCAGAAGGCTTTCTTT	CASSVTGGQKAFF
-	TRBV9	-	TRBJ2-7	TGTGCCACGAATAGGGAGCAGTACTTC	CATNREQYF
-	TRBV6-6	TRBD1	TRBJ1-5	TGTGCCACAGAGACAGGGGAGAAGAATCAGCCCCAGCATTTT	CATETGEKNQPQHF
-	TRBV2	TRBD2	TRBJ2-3	TGTGCCAGCAGTGAAATGGCGGGGGGGCCCGGACCAGATACGCAGTATTTT	CASSEMAGGPGPDTQYF
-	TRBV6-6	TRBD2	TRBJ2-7	TGTGCCAGCAGTTCCAGGGGGACTAGCGGGTCCTACGAGCAGTACTTC	CASSSRGTSGSYEQYF
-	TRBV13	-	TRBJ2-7	TGTGCCAGCAGCTTATGGAGGTACGAGCAGTACTTC	CASSLWRYEQYF
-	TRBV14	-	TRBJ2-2	TGTGCCAGCAGCCAAAATCTGAACACCGGGGAGCTGTTTTTT	CASSQNLNTGELFF
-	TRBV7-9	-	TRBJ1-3	TGTGCCAGCAGCTTTCAGATAAGACCTGGAAACACCATATATTTT	CASSFQIRPGNTIYF
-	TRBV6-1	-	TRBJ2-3	TGTGCCAGCAGGGCTAGGTTCGGGCAGTATTTT	CASRARFGQYF
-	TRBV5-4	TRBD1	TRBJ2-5	TGTGCCAGCAGCTTGGTCCAGGGGGCTGAGGAGACCCAGTACTTC	CASSLVQGAEETQYF
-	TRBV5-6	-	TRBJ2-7	TGTGCCAGCAGCTTAAGTCCTCAGGCCGGGCAGTACTTC	CASSLSPQAGQYF
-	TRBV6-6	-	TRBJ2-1	TGTGCCAGCAGTTATTCGTCAGGGGTCTTCGACAATGAGCAGTTCTTC	CASSYSSGVFDNEQFF
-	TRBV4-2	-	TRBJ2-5	TGTGCCAGCAGCCAAGACAGGGAAGAGACCCAGTACTTC	CASSQDREETQYF
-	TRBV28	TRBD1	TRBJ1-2	TGTGCCAGCAGTTCCTACGGGACAGGGGCCAACTATGGCTACACCTTC	CASSSYGTGANYGYTF
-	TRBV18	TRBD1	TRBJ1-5	TGTGCCAGCTCACGCGGACAGGGGAGCAATCAGCCCCAGCATTTT	CASSRGQGSNQPQHF
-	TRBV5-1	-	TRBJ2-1	TGCGCCAGCGGGGACCTTGGAGGTGAGCAGTTCTTC	CASGDLGGEQFF
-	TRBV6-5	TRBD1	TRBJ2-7	TGTGCCAGCAGAAGGGACAGATTCTACGAGCAGTACTTC	CASRRDRFYEQYF
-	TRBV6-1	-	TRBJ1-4	TGTGCCAGCAGTGAAGGGGCAGGGGATGAAAAACTGTTTTTT	CASSEGAGDEKLFF
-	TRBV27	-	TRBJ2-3	TGTGCCAGCAGTTTAATGCTAGCATCAGATACGCAGTATTTT	CASSLMLASDTQYF
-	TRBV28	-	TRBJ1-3	TGTGCCAGCAGGGCTGGAAACACCATATATTTT	CASRAGNTIYF
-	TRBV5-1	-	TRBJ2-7	TGCGCCAGCAGCCCGATGGGGGCAGACAGCGAGCAGTACTTC	CASSPMGADSEQYF
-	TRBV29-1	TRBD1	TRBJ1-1	TGCAGCGTAGGACAGGGGGCTGATGAAGCTTTCTTT	CSVGQGADEAFF
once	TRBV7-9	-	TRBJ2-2	TGTGCCAGCAGCCGGGCAGGGATCGGGGAGCTGTTTTTT	CASSRAGIGELFF
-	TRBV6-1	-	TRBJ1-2	TGTGCCAGCAGTGAAGAGCATCTCGGGGCCTATGGCTACACCTTC	CASSEEHLGAYGYTF
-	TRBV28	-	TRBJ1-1	TGTGCCAGCGGATTAACAGGGAGTGGGGATGAAGCTTTCTTT	CASGLTGSGDEAFF
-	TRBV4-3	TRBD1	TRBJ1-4	TGCGCCAGCAGCCAGGGACAGGGCGATGAAAAACTGTTTTTT	CASSQGQGDEKLFF
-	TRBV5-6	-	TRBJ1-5	TGTGCCAGCAGCTTTGGGGGTAATCAGCCCCAGCATTTT	CASSFGGNQPQHF
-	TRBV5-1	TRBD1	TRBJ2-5	TGCGCCAGCAGCTACCGACAGGGTAGAGAGACCCAGTACTTC	CASSYRQGRETQYF
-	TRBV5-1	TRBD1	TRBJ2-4	TGCGCCAGCAGCCGTAGACAGGGGGAGGACATTCAGTACTTC	CASSRRQGEDIQYF
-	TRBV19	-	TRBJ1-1	TGTGCCAGTAGTCTCGCGACGGACACTGAAGCTTTCTTT	CASSLATDTEAFF
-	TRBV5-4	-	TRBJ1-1	TGTGCCAGCAGCCCCCGGAGGGGGAACACTGAAGCTTTCTTT	CASSPRRGNTEAFF
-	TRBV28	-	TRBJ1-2	TGTGCCAGCAGTTCCGGGCCCCTCGGCGGCTACACCTTC	CASSSGPLGGYTF
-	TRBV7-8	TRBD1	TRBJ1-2	TGTGCCAGCAGCTTAGGGGGGACAGGGAGGTTCGGCTACACCTTC	CASSLGGTGRFGYTF
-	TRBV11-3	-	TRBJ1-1	TGTGCCAGCAGCTTTGACGACAGGAACACTGAAGCTTTCTTT	CASSFDDRNTEAFF
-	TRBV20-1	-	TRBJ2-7	TGCAGTGCCCAGTCACAGGACGAGCAGTACTTC	CSAQSQDEQYF
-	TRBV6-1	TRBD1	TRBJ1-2	TGTGCCAGCAGGGGAGGGGGCTACTATGGCTACACCTTC	CASRGGGYYGYTF
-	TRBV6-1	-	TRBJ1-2	TGTGCCAGCAGTGAAGCTGGGGGGGCAGGTCGAGGCTACACCTTC	CASSEAGGAGRGYTF
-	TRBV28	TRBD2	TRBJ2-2	TGTGCCAGCAGGGGACAGGTCCTACTAGCGGGGAGTACCCCCGGGGAGCTGTTTTTT	CASRGQVLLAGSTPGELFF
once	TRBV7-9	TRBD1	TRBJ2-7	TGTGCCAGCAGCCCGGGACAGGGACCCTACGAGCAGTACTTC	CASSPGQGPYEQYF
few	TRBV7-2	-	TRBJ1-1	TGTGCCAGCAGCTTAGTTGTAGGGCATGACACTGAAGCTTTCTTT	CASSLVVGHDTEAFF
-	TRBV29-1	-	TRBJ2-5	TGCAGCTCGCGAACGGGGGAAGAGACCCAGTACTTC	CSSRTGEETQYF